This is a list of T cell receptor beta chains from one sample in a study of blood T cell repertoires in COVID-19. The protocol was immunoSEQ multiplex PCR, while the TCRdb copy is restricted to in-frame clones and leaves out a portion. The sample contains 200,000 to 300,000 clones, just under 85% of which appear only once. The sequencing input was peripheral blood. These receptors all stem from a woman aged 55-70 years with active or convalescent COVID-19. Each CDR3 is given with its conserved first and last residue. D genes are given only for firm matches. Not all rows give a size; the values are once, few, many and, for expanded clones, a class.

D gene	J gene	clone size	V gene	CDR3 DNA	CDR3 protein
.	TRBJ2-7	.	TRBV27	TGTGTCACACGACATAGCTCCTACGAGCAGTACTTC	CVTRHSSYEQYF
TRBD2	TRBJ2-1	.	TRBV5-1	TGCGCCAGCAGCTTGGTTCTAGCGGGACTCGATGAGCAGTTCTTC	CASSLVLAGLDEQFF
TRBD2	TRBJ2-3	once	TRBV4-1	TGCGCCAGCAGCCCCTATGGACTAGCGGGGGATTACACAGATACGCAGTATTTT	CASSPYGLAGDYTDTQYF
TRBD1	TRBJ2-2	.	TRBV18	TGTGCCAGCTCACCGGACAGGGCCGGCGGGGAGCTGTTTTTT	CASSPDRAGGELFF
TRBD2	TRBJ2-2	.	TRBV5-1	TGCGCCAGCGGGGGACTAGCTCTTGCCGGGGAGCTGTTTTTT	CASGGLALAGELFF
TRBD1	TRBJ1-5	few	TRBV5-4	TGTGCCAGCAGCTTCGGGGACAGTCAGCCCCAGCATTTT	CASSFGDSQPQHF
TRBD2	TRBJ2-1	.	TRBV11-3	TGTGCCAGCAGCTTTAGCGGGAGCGGCGCCTACAATGAGCAGTTCTTC	CASSFSGSGAYNEQFF
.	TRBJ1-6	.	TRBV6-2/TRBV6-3	TGTGCCAGCAGCACCCGCGATCCGAGCTCCTATAATTCACCCCTCCACTTT	CASSTRDPSSYNSPLHF
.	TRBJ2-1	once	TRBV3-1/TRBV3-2	TGTGCCAGCAGCCCCAGGTTCACTTCGGTGCGGCAGTTCTTC	CASSPRFTSVRQFF
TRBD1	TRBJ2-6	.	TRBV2	TGTGCCAGCAGCGTTGACAGGGAACGATATGGCTCTGGGGCCAACGTCCTGACTTTC	CASSVDRERYGSGANVLTF
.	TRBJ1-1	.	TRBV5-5	TGTGCCAGCAGCTTGGCCGTTTCGGGGGCTGAAGCTTTCTTT	CASSLAVSGAEAFF
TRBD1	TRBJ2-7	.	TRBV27	TGTGCCAGCAGTTTGGGTCCGTGGACAGGGGACTCCTACGAGCAGTACTTC	CASSLGPWTGDSYEQYF
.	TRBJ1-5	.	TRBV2	TGTGCCAGCAGCGAACATCATACAGTCAATCAGCCCCAGCATTTT	CASSEHHTVNQPQHF
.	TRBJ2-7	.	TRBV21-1	TGTGCCAGCAGCAAAGAGAATGAACAGGGTCGGACGGCCTACGAGCAGTACTTC	CASSKENEQGRTAYEQYF
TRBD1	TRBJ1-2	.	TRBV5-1	TGCGCCAGCAGCTTGAGTCAGGGGGCAGGTGGCTACACCTTC	CASSLSQGAGGYTF
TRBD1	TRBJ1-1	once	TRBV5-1	TGCGCCAGCAGCTCTGGGACAGGGTCTTTCCGGGGCACTGAAGCTTTCTTT	CASSSGTGSFRGTEAFF
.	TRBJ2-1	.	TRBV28	TGTGCCAGCAGCACCTCGGGTGAGCAGTTCTTC	CASSTSGEQFF
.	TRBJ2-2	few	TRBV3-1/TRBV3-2	TGTGCCAGCAGCCAAGAATCCCCCCTCGGGACATACACCGGGGAGCTGTTTTTT	CASSQESPLGTYTGELFF
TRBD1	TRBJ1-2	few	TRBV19	TGTGCCAGTAGTATGTGGGACAGCGACGGCTACACCTTC	CASSMWDSDGYTF
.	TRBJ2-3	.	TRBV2	TGTGCCAGCAGTGTAACCCAGGGGTCAGATACGCAGTATTTT	CASSVTQGSDTQYF
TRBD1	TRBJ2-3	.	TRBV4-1	TGCGCCAGCAGCCGACCCGACAGGGGGAGGTCAGATACGCAGTATTTT	CASSRPDRGRSDTQYF
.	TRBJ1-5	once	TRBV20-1	TGCAGTGCTAGTAGGACAAATCAGCCCCAGCATTTT	CSASRTNQPQHF
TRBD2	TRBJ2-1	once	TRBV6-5	TGTGCCAGCAGTTCCGAACTAGCGGGACTCAATGAGCAGTTCTTC	CASSSELAGLNEQFF
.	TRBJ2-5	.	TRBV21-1	TGTGCCAGCAGCAAAGGGTCCGGGGTAAAGACCCAGTACTTC	CASSKGSGVKTQYF
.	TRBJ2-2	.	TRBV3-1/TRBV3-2	TGTGCCAGCAGCCAGGGCAGTAACACCGGGGAGCTGTTTTTT	CASSQGSNTGELFF
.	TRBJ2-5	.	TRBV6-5	TGTGCCAGCAGTACCCCCAGGGGAATCAATGAGACCCAGTACTTC	CASSTPRGINETQYF
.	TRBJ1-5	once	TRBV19	TGTGCCAGTTTAGGGGGGGGCGCGCCCCAGCATTTT	CASLGGGAPQHF
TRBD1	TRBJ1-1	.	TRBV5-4	TGTGCCAGCAGCGCGACCGGGACAGGTGGCACTGAAGCTTTCTTT	CASSATGTGGTEAFF
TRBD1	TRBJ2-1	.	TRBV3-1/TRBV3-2	TGTGCCAGCAGCCAGGTGGGACAGGGGATCGATGAGCAGTTCTTC	CASSQVGQGIDEQFF
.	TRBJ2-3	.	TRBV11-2	TGTGCCAGCAGCCCCTGGCAGGGTAGCACAGATACGCAGTATTTT	CASSPWQGSTDTQYF
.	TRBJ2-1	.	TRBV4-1	TGCGCCAGCAGCTTCAGGGTCTCCCACAATGAGCAGTTCTTC	CASSFRVSHNEQFF
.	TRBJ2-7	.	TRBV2	TGTGCCAGCACTGGGGGAGGCGGGTCCTCCTACGAGCAGTACTTC	CASTGGGGSSYEQYF
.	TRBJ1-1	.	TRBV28	TGTGCCAGCTCTTTTCGGGAAATTTGGGAAGCTTTCTTT	CASSFREIWEAFF
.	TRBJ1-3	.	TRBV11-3	TGTGCCAGCAGCTCGGGATCTGGAAACACCATATATTTT	CASSSGSGNTIYF
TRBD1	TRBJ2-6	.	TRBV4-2	TGTGCCAGCAGCCAAGGACAGGGGACTTATGGGGCCAACGTCCTGACTTTC	CASSQGQGTYGANVLTF
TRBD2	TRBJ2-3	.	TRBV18	TGTGCCAGCTCACCACCGAGGACTAGCGGCACAGATACGCAGTATTTT	CASSPPRTSGTDTQYF
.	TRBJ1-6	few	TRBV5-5	TGTGCCAGCAGCCCCGGTATCTCCTCGTATAATTCACCCCTCCACTTT	CASSPGISSYNSPLHF
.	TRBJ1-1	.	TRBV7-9	TGTGCCAGCAGCTTAAGACAGTCAGAAGCTTTCTTT	CASSLRQSEAFF
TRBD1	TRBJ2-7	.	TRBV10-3	TGTGCCATCAGTGAAGGGACAGCCCTCTACGAGCAGTACTTC	CAISEGTALYEQYF
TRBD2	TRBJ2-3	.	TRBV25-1	TGTGCCACAGACGGGGGGGCAAGTAGCACAGATACGCAGTATTTT	CATDGGASSTDTQYF